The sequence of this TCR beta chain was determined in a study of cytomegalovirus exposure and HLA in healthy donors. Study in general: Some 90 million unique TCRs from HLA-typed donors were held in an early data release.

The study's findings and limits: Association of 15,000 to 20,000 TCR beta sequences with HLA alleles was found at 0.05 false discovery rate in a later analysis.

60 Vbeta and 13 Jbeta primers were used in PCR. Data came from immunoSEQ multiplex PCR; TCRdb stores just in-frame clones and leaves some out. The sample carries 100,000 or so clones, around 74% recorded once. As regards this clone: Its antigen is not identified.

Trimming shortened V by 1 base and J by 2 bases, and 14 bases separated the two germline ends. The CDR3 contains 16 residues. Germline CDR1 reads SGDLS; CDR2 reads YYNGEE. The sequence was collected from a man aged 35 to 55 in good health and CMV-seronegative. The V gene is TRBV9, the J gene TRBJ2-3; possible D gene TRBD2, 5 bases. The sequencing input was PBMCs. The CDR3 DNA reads TGTGCCAGCAGCGTACCGGACTGGGCCTTCACAGATACGCAGTATTTT. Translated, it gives CASSVPDWAFTDTQYF.